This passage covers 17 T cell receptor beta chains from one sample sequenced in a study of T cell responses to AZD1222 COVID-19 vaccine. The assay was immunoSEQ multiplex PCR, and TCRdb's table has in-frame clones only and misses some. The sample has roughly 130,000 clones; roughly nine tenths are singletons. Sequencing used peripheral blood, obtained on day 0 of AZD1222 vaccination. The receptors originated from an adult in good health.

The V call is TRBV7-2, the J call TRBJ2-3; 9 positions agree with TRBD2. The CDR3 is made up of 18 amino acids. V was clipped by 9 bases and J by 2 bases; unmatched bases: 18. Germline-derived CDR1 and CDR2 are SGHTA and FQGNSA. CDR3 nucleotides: TGTGCCAGTATCAATCAGGGGGGTAGCGGGGGCTCCACAGATACGCAGTATTTT. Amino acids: CASINQGGSGGSTDTQYF.

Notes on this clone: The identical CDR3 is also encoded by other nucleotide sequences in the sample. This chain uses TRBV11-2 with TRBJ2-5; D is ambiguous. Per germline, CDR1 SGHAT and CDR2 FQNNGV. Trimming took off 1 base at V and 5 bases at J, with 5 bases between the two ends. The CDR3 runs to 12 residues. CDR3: CASSLVAETQYF. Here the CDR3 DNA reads TGTGCCAGCAGCTTAGTCGCGGAGACCCAGTACTTC.

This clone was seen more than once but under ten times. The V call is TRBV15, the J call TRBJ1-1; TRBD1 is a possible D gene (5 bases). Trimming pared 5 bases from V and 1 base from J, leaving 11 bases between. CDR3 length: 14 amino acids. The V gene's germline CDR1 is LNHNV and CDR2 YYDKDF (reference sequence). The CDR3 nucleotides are TGTGCCACCAGCTTCCGACAGAGGAACACTGAAGCTTTCTTT. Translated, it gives CATSFRQRNTEAFF.

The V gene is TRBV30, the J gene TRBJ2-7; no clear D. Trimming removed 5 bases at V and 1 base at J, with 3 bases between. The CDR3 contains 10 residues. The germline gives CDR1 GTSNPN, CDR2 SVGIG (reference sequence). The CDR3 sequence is CAWGSYEQYF. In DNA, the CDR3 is TGTGCCTGGGGTTCCTACGAGCAGTACTTC.

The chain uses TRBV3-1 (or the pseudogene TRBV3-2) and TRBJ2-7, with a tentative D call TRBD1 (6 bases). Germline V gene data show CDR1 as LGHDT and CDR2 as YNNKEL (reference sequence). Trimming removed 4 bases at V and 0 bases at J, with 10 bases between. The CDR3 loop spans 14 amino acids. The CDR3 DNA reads TGTGCCAGCAGCCTTGACAGGACCTCCTACGAGCAGTACTTC. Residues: CASSLDRTSYEQYF.

The CDR3: CATSRGVQGGRTGELFF. The CDR3 region has the DNA TGTGCCACCAGCAGAGGCGTACAGGGCGGGCGCACCGGGGAGCTGTTTTTT. The chain joins TRBV15 to TRBJ2-2; possible D gene TRBD1, 6 bases. Per germline, CDR1 LNHNV and CDR2 YYDKDF (reference sequence). V was cut by 1 base and J by 4 bases, with 16 bases left in between. The length of the CDR3 is 17 residues.

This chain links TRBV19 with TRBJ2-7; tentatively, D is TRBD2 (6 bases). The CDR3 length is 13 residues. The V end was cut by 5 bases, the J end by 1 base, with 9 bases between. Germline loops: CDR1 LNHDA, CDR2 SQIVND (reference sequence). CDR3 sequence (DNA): TGTGCCAGTAGTCTTAGCGGATCCTACGAGCAGTACTTC. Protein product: CASSLSGSYEQYF.

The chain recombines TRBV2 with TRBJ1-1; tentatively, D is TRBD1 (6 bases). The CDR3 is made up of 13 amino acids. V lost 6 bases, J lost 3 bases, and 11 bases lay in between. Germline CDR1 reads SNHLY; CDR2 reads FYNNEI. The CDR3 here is CASRQGGDTEAFF. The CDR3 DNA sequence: TGTGCCAGCAGACAGGGAGGGGACACTGAAGCTTTCTTT.

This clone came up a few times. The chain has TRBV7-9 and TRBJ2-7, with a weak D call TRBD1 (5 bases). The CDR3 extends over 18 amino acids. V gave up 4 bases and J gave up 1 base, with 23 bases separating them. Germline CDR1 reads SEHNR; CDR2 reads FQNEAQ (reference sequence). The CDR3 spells CASSSGGLGRDDSYEQYF. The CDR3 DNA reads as TGTGCCAGCAGCTCCGGCGGTTTGGGCAGGGATGATTCCTACGAGCAGTACTTC.

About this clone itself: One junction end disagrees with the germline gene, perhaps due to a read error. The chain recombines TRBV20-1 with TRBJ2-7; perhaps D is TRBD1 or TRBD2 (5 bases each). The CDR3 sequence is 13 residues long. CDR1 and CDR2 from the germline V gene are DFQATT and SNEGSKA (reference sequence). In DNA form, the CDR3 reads TGCAGTACTAGTGGGGACGGATCCTACGAGCAGTACTTC. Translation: CSTSGDGSYEQYF.

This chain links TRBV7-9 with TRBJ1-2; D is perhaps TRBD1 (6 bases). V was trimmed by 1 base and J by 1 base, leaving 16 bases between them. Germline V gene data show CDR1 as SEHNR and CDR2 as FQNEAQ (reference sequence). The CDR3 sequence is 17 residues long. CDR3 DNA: TGTGCCAGCAGCTTAGTGCCCGAAAGGACAGATAACTATGGCTACACCTTC. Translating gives CASSLVPERTDNYGYTF.

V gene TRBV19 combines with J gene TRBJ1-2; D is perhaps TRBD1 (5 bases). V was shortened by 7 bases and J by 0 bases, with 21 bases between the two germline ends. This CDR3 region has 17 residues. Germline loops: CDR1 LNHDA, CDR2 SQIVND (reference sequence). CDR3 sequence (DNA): TGTGCCAGTACTAGGGACGCTAACAGGAGGCCTAACTATGGCTACACCTTC. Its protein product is CASTRDANRRPNYGYTF.

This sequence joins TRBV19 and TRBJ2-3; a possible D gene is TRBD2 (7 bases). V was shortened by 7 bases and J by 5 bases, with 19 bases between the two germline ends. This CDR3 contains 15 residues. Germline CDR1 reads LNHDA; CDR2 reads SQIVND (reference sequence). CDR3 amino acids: CASTRGGGSGDTQYF. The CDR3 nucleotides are TGTGCCAGTACCAGAGGGGGGGGCTCGGGAGATACGCAGTATTTT.

The CDR3 sequence: CASSPTPGLSETQYF. CDR3 in DNA: TGTGCCAGCTCACCGACCCCAGGGTTGTCAGAGACCCAGTACTTC. The rearrangement links TRBV18 to TRBJ2-5; tentatively, D is TRBD1 (5 bases). This CDR3 contains 15 residues. Germline CDR1 and CDR2: KGHSH and LQKENI. V was pared by 3 bases and J by 4 bases, with 15 bases between. Together with reference TRBV18 and TRBJ2-5, the CDR3 gives the full variable domain: NAGVMQNPRHLVRRRGQEARLRCSPMKGHSHVYWYRQLPEEGLKFMVYLQKENIIDESGMPKERFSAEFPKEGPSILRIQQVVRGDSAAYFCASSPTPGLSETQYFGPGTRLLVL.

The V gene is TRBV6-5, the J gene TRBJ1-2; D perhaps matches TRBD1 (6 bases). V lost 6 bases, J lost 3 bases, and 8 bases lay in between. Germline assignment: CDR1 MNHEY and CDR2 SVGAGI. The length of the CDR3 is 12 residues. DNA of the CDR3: TGTGCCAGCAGACAGGGTGACTATGGCTACACCTTC. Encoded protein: CASRQGDYGYTF.

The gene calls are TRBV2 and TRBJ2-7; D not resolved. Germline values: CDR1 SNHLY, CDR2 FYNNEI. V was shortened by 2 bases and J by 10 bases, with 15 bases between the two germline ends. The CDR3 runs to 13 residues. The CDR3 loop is CASSEFRAERQYF. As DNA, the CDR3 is TGTGCCAGCAGTGAATTTCGGGCAGAACGACAGTACTTC.

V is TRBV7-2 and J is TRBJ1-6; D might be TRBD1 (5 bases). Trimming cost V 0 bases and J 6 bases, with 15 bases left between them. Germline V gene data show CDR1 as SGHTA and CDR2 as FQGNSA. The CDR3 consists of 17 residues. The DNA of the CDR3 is TGTGCCAGCAGCTTAGCGGTCGGGAGGGGACCTAATTCACCCCTCCACTTT. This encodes CASSLAVGRGPNSPLHF.